Each of the 6 T cell receptor beta chains below was sequenced from the same sample in a study of technical replicates of blood from four donors. TCRdb keeps only in-frame clones here, not all; method: immunoSEQ multiplex PCR. The sample yields about 59,000 clones, about 86% seen once. The source material was PBMCs. The receptors were sampled from a human donor in good health. Some clones in this sample may be carry-over from other donors' samples.

This clone has only a few counts. The V gene is TRBV6-1, the J gene TRBJ2-7, with 9 nucleotides matching TRBD1. Per germline, CDR1 MNHNS and CDR2 SASEGT. The CDR3 length is 16 residues. V shed 3 bases and J 1 base; nucleotides not matched to a gene: 7. In DNA form, the CDR3 reads TGTGCCAGCAGTGAGCACGGGACAGGGAGTTCCTACGAGCAGTACTTC. Translated: CASSEHGTGSSYEQYF.

In DNA form, the CDR3 reads TGTGCCAGCAGCTTAGACAGGGACAATGAGCAGTTCTTC. It is translated as CASSLDRDNEQFF. The chain combines TRBV7-3 with TRBJ2-1, with TRBD1 identical over 7 bases. The V gene end was trimmed by 2 bases and the J gene end by 5 bases; junction bases not matched to a gene: 0. CDR3 length equals 13 residues. Per the germline V gene, CDR1 is SGHTA and CDR2 is FQGTGA.

The V call is TRBV14, the J call TRBJ2-7; D is undetermined. The CDR3 extends over 11 amino acids. With 6 bases removed from V and 4 bases from J, the gap between germline ends came to 7 bases. Germline V gives CDR1 SGHDN, CDR2 FVKESK. The CDR3 reads CASSGVYEQYF. In nucleotides, the CDR3 is TGTGCCAGCAGTGGAGTGTACGAGCAGTACTTC.

This chain uses TRBV23-1 with TRBJ2-2; the D gene is possibly TRBD2 (6 bases). TRBV23-1 is noted as an ORF with a role that remains uncertain. Trimming cost V 6 bases and J 3 bases, with 17 bases left between them. This CDR3 has 16 residues. This CDR3 reads CASRGLKLGDTGELFF. CDR3 DNA sequence: TGCGCCAGCAGGGGACTCAAACTGGGGGACACCGGGGAGCTGTTTTTT.

Only a few counts were recorded for this clone. The V call is TRBV4-2, the J call TRBJ2-3, with 8 nucleotides matching TRBD2. Germline V gene lookup returns CDR1 LGHNA and CDR2 YNFKEQ. Trimming took 4 bases from V and 8 from J; bases not matched to a gene: 8. The CDR3 contains 14 residues. CDR3 sequence: CASSPGLEGGTQYF. CDR3 DNA sequence: TGTGCCAGCAGCCCGGGACTAGAGGGGGGTACGCAGTATTTT.

This clone was seen just once. The genes are TRBV19 and TRBJ2-5; TRBD1 might be the D (6 bases). Deletions cut 7 bases from V and 5 bases from J, with 14 bases between. This CDR3 is built from 13 residues. Germline V gene data show CDR1 as LNHDA and CDR2 as SQIVND (reference sequence). The CDR3 loop is CASTWGLGETQYF. In nucleotides, the CDR3 is TGTGCCAGTACTTGGGGGCTGGGGGAGACCCAGTACTTC. The variable domain in full, completed from reference TRBV19 and TRBJ2-5, reads DGGITQSPKYLFRKEGQNVTLSCEQNLNHDAMYWYRQDPGQGLRLIYYSQIVNDFQKGDIAEGYSVSREKKESFPLTVTSAQKNPTAFYLCASTWGLGETQYFGPGTRLLVL.